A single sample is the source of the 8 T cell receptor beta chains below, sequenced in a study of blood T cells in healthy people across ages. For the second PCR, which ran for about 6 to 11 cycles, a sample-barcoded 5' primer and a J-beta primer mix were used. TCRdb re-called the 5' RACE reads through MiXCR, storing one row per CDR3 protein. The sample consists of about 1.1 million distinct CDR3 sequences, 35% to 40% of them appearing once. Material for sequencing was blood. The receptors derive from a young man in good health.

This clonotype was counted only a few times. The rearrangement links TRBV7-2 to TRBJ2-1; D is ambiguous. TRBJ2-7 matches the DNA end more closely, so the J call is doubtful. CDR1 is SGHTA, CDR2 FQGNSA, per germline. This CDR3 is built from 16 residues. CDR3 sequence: CASRGNNPSSYNEQYF. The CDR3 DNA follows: TGTGCCAGCAGAGGTAATAATCCGAGCTCCTACAATGAGCAGTACTTC.

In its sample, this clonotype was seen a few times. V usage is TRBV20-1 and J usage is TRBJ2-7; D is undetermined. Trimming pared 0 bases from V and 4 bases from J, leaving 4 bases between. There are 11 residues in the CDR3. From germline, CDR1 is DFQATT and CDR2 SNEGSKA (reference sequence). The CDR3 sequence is CSARDWYEQYF. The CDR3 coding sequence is TGCAGTGCTAGAGATTGGTACGAGCAGTACTTC.

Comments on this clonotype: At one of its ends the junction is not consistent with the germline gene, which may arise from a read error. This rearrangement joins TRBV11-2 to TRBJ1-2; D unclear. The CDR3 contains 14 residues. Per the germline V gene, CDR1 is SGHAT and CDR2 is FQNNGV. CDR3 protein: CASSPRVIGYGCTF. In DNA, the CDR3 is TGTGCCAGCAGCCCCCGGGTCATTGGTTACGGCTGCACCTTC.

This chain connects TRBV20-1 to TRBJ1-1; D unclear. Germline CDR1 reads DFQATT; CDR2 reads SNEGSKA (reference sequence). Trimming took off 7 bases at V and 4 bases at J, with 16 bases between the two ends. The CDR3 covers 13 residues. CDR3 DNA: TGCAGTGTTCCCAGAGGGCCCGGCACTGAAGCTTTCTTT. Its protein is CSVPRGPGTEAFF.

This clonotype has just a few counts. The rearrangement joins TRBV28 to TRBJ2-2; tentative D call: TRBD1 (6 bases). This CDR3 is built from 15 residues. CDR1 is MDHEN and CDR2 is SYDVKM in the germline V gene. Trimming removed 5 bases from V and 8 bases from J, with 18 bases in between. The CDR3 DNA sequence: TGTGCCAGCAGTCCACAGGGCCCTCAAATGGGGGAGCTGTTTTTT. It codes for CASSPQGPQMGELFF.

In nucleotides, the CDR3 is TGTGCCAGCGAAGGGACCGGACAAGAGACCCAGTACTTC. It translates to CASEGTGQETQYF. The chain is built from TRBV12-3 or TRBV12-4 and TRBJ2-5; D might be TRBD1 or TRBD2, each matching 5 bases. The CDR3 is 13 residues long. The V gene lost 8 bases and the J gene lost 2 bases, with 12 bases spanning the gap.

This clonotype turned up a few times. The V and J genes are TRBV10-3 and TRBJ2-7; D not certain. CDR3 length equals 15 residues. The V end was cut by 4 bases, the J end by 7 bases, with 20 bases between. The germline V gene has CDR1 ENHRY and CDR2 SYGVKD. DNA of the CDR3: TGTGCCATCAGTGTTCCCTCGGTAACGGCCAATGAGCAGTACTTC. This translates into CAISVPSVTANEQYF.

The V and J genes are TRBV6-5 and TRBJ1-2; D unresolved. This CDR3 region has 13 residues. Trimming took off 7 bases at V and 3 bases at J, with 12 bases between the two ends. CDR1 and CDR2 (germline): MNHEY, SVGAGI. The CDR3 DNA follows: TGTGCCAGCACCCAGAGATTACACTATGGCTACACCTTC. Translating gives CASTQRLHYGYTF.